This TCR beta chain was documented in a study of blood T cell repertoires in COVID-19. The germline V gene has CDR1 LNHDA and CDR2 SQIVND (reference sequence). CDR3 size: 14 residues. With V trimmed by 6 bases and J by 3 bases, 4 bases remained unmatched. TCRdb's copy holds only in-frame clones and misses some; the assay was immunoSEQ multiplex PCR. The data contain about 59,000 clones, 79% of them singletons. This clone appeared a few times. The clonotype was recovered from a man aged 55-75 years with acute or convalescent COVID-19. The chain employs TRBV19 and TRBJ1-5, with 8 positions matching TRBD1. Specimen: peripheral blood. The CDR3 sequence: CASSWTGPNQPQHF. CDR3 DNA: TGTGCCAGTAGCTGGACAGGGCCCAATCAGCCCCAGCATTTT.